The present T cell receptor beta chain was sequenced within a study of blood T cell repertoires in COVID-19 (dated by TCRdb to the early 2020s). At the level of the whole study: The collaborator samples originated in the United States, Italy and Spain and spanned the acute and convalescent phases of COVID-19. Where HLA class I and class II types were available, the types were taken from metadata supplied by the sample provider, not from assay-based typing. Sample metadata almost always included a de-identified subject ID, COVID-19 status, age in years and sex. The samples were drawn from two sources: the first 160 participants of the ongoing ImmuneRACE study, and 950 to 1,500 subjects contributed by 6 global collaborators. The material from the prospective study consisted of cDNA or gDNA derived from T cells, B-cell-depleted T cells, or PBMCs. Deeply sampled blood TCRbeta repertoires from subjects exposed to, actively infected with, or recovered from COVID-19 were included in the dataset. The repertoires were released in a freely available public database meant as a resource for research on the immune response to SARS-CoV-2.

Broad study findings and their caveats: The quantity of clinical and demographic metadata differed by source and by participant and was supplied without curation.

A remark on this clone: The antigen this receptor binds is unknown. Per-nucleotide qualities are absent, and no much larger clonotype sits a single base away.

TCRbeta CDR3 regions were amplified from genomic DNA by means of the immunoSEQ Assay, a bias-controlled multiplex PCR. The original methods were these. The number of nucleated cells in each sample was estimated from the amplification of reference gene primers within the assay. To quantify the absolute abundance of each unique TCRbeta CDR3 rearrangement, sequence reads were collapsed and filtered. For each sample, productive Simpson clonality was calculated by taking the square root of Simpson's diversity index across productive rearrangements. TCRdb took this table from immuneACCESS and kept in-frame rearrangements with V and J called. Such tables lack part of the clones; where checked against another copy, unresolved V genes explain under half of the gap, and the rest is unexplained. The DNA gave D and trimming, while V, J and clone size come from that table. This sample has approximately 230,000 clones in its table, and around nine tenths of those were observed once. The ten largest clones represent 2% to 2.5% of the sample.

A second Seattle source provided samples from volunteer blood donors who had recovered from COVID-19. Whole blood was collected in K2EDTA tubes by collaborating institutions according to the institutions' own protocols. For TCRbeta analysis, collaborator samples were shipped as frozen whole blood, as isolated PBMCs, or as DNA extracted from either sample type. As encoded in the germline V gene, CDR1 is SGHVS while CDR2 is FQNEAQ. V trim: 3 bases; J trim: 7 bases; unmatched bases: 6. From the cysteine up to the phenylalanine, the CDR3 has a length of 15 residues. CDR3 DNA is the only sequence kept; it has 45 bases, read in frame from the first base.

The sample comprised peripheral blood. The chain is assembled from TRBV7-8 and TRBJ2-1; TRBD2 fits 10 bases in the junction. The receptor was isolated from a middle-aged woman who had recovered from COVID-19. The CDR3 region: CASSFSGRRMNEQFF. The DNA sequence is as follows: TGTGCCAGCAGCTTTAGCGGGAGGAGGATGAATGAGCAGTTCTTC.